The 26 T cell receptor beta chains below come from one sample, sequenced in a study of T cell responses to AZD1222 COVID-19 vaccine. The repertoire was sequenced with immunoSEQ multiplex PCR; TCRdb's copy has only in-frame clones and lacks some. The repertoire has some 140,000 clones, 90% of them found once; the top ten carry about 20%. Sample: peripheral blood, taken on day 0 of AZD1222 vaccination. Every receptor here comes from an adult in good health.

The rearrangement uses TRBV7-9 and TRBJ2-2, with D hard to call. Trimming took 3 bases from V and 1 from J, leaving 9 bases between them. The germline V gene has CDR1 SEHNR and CDR2 FQNEAQ (reference sequence). There are 15 residues in the CDR3. The CDR3 spells CASSLTSRNTGELFF. The CDR3 DNA sequence: TGTGCCAGCAGCTTGACCTCCCGGAACACCGGGGAGCTGTTTTTT.

The chain joins TRBV30 to TRBJ1-2, with a tentative D call TRBD1 (5 bases). There are 13 residues in the CDR3. With 4 bases removed from V and 4 bases from J, the gap between germline ends came to 13 bases. Germline V gives CDR1 GTSNPN, CDR2 SVGIG (reference sequence). This CDR3 is CAWTRSGPYGYTF. The CDR3 nucleotides are TGTGCCTGGACCCGATCGGGGCCCTATGGCTACACCTTC.

The gene calls are TRBV6-5 and TRBJ1-2; possibly TRBD1 for D (6 bases). The CDR3 sequence is 15 residues long. V lost 6 bases and J 3 bases, leaving 17 bases between the germline ends. Germline V gene sequence: CDR1 MNHEY, CDR2 SVGAGI. CDR3 DNA: TGTGCCAGCAGCCCACAGGGAACCCCAGACTATGGCTACACCTTC. This encodes CASSPQGTPDYGYTF.

The chain links TRBV28 to TRBJ1-1; D not certain. Germline V gene lookup returns CDR1 MDHEN and CDR2 SYDVKM. This CDR3 spans 16 amino acids. Trimming took off 6 bases at V and 4 bases at J, with 21 bases between the two ends. This chain's CDR3 is CASRVSPGVRATEAFF. CDR3 nucleotide sequence: TGTGCCAGCAGAGTCAGCCCCGGGGTTAGGGCCACTGAAGCTTTCTTT.

The chain employs TRBV7-8 and TRBJ1-2, with unresolved D. The CDR3 is 15 residues long. V lost 3 bases and J 7 bases, leaving 18 bases between the germline ends. Per the germline V gene, CDR1 is SGHVS and CDR2 is FQNEAQ. The CDR3 loop reads CASSFGVTRLGGYTF. The DNA for the CDR3 is TGTGCCAGCAGCTTTGGGGTTACACGCCTTGGTGGCTACACCTTC.

The chain links TRBV5-8 to TRBJ2-6; TRBD1 is a possible D gene (5 bases). Trimming removed 9 bases at V and 2 bases at J, with 15 bases between. The CDR3 contains 15 residues. Germline V CDR1 and CDR2: SGHTS, YDEGEE. The CDR3 bases are TGTGCCACCATTCCGCAGGGCGCTGGGGCCAACGTCCTGACTTTC. This gives the protein CATIPQGAGANVLTF.

The chain has TRBV7-9 and TRBJ2-7, with 8 nucleotides matching TRBD2. Looked up from germline, CDR1 is SEHNR and CDR2 is FQNEAQ (reference sequence). The CDR3 runs 15 residues. V was pared by 1 base and J by 3 bases, with 5 bases of the junction left unmatched. CDR3 sequence (DNA): TGTGCCAGCAGCTTAGTCAGCGGGAGAGTCTACGAGCAGTACTTC. Translated: CASSLVSGRVYEQYF.

This chain uses TRBV11-2 with TRBJ1-5; D is perhaps TRBD1 (5 bases). The CDR3 length is 14 residues. The germline V gene encodes CDR1 SGHAT and CDR2 FQNNGV. With 3 bases removed from V and 4 bases from J, the gap between germline ends came to 10 bases. The CDR3 loop is CASSFRQGNQPQHF. The CDR3 DNA is TGTGCCAGCAGCTTTCGGCAGGGAAATCAGCCCCAGCATTTT.

The rearrangement links TRBV28 to TRBJ1-1; D may be TRBD1 (6 bases). Trimming left V 7 bases short and J 3 bases short, with 9 bases between. The CDR3 runs 12 residues. CDR1 is MDHEN, CDR2 SYDVKM, per germline. The CDR3 region is CASTWTDTEAFF. CDR3 bases: TGTGCCAGCACGTGGACAGACACTGAAGCTTTCTTT. The variable domain in full, with the rest retrieved from reference TRBV28 and TRBJ1-1, is DVKVTQSSRYLVKRTGEKVFLECVQDMDHENMFWYRQDPGLGLRLIYFSYDVKMKEKGDIPEGYSVSREKKERFSLILESASTNQTSMYLCASTWTDTEAFFGQGTRLTVV.

This clone was seen a few times. The chain has TRBV24-1 and TRBJ1-1, with D tentatively TRBD1 (6 bases). Germline lookup yields CDR1 KGHDR and CDR2 SFDVKD. V dropped 5 bases and J dropped 1 base, with 10 bases sitting between them. The CDR3 is 14 residues long. In nucleotides, the CDR3 is TGTGCCACCAGTGGGGGGACAAGGAACACTGAAGCTTTCTTT. As protein: CATSGGTRNTEAFF.

The CDR3 DNA reads TGTGCCAGCAGCGTAGAATGGTGGGGTAGCGGGAACACCGGGGAGCTGTTTTTT. Protein: CASSVEWWGSGNTGELFF. The chain recombines TRBV9 with TRBJ2-2; weak D call: TRBD2 (6 bases). The germline V gene encodes CDR1 SGDLS and CDR2 YYNGEE. The CDR3 is 18 amino acids. The V and J ends lost 0 bases and 1 base respectively, with 16 bases between them.

This chain links TRBV20-1 with TRBJ1-5, with D uncertain. Germline V gives CDR1 DFQATT, CDR2 SNEGSKA (reference sequence). V lost 3 bases to trimming and J lost 4 bases, with 10 bases between them. This CDR3 region has 13 residues. The CDR3 is CSASSRINQPQHF. The CDR3 DNA is TGCAGTGCTAGTTCCCGTATAAATCAGCCCCAGCATTTT.

The chain links TRBV7-9 to TRBJ1-1; D may be TRBD1 (6 bases). Germline V gene data show CDR1 as SEHNR and CDR2 as FQNEAQ (reference sequence). The CDR3 covers 13 residues. V lost 6 bases, J lost 1 base, and 9 bases lay in between. This CDR3 is CASSLDRNTEAFF. CDR3 bases: TGTGCCAGCAGTCTGGACAGGAACACTGAAGCTTTCTTT.

This clone was seen only once. The chain combines TRBV18 with TRBJ1-5; possibly TRBD1 for D (6 bases). Germline-derived CDR1 and CDR2 are KGHSH and LQKENI. The length of the CDR3 is 14 residues. Trimming stripped 2 bases from V and 4 bases from J, with 9 bases between. The CDR3 nucleotides are TGTGCCAGCTCACCAGCCGGACAGAATCAGCCCCAGCATTTT. It is translated as CASSPAGQNQPQHF.

The chain has TRBV19 and TRBJ2-7; D might be TRBD2 (5 bases). Germline CDR1 reads LNHDA; CDR2 reads SQIVND (reference sequence). The CDR3 has 13 residues. Trimming took off 10 bases at V and 2 bases at J, with 15 bases between the two ends. Written as DNA, the CDR3 is TGTGCCACCATGGGAGCAGGACCCTACGAGCAGTACTTC. The encoded protein is CATMGAGPYEQYF. Together with reference TRBV19 and TRBJ2-7, the CDR3 gives the full variable domain: DGGITQSPKYLFRKEGQNVTLSCEQNLNHDAMYWYRQDPGQGLRLIYYSQIVNDFQKGDIAEGYSVSREKKESFPLTVTSAQKNPTAFYLCATMGAGPYEQYFGPGTRLTVT.

This clone was observed a few times. This chain joins TRBV7-9 and TRBJ2-4, with 7 nucleotides matching TRBD1. Per germline, CDR1 SEHNR and CDR2 FQNEAQ (reference sequence). The length of the CDR3 is 17 residues. V was clipped by 1 base and J by 6 bases; unmatched bases: 12. The CDR3 region has the DNA TGTGCCAGCAGCTTAGTTGTTCAATGGGACAGAATAAACATTCAGTACTTC. It translates to CASSLVVQWDRINIQYF.

The chain has TRBV5-1 and TRBJ2-1; tentative D call: TRBD2 (6 bases). Trimming removed 0 bases from V and 0 bases from J, with 10 bases in between. This CDR3 has 16 residues. Germline values: CDR1 SGHRS, CDR2 YFSETQ. The CDR3 here is CASSLAAGSSYNEQFF. The CDR3 DNA is TGCGCCAGCAGCTTGGCAGCGGGTAGCTCCTACAATGAGCAGTTCTTC.

The J gene is TRBJ1-1, the V gene TRBV29-1; the D is unclear. The CDR3 loop spans 14 amino acids. Germline V CDR1 and CDR2: SQVTM, ANQGSEA. Deletions cut 1 base from V and 0 bases from J, with 9 bases between. CDR3 coding DNA: TGCAGCGTTGAAGGCGGGTCCATGAACACTGAAGCTTTCTTT. It encodes CSVEGGSMNTEAFF.

J is TRBJ1-1 and V is TRBV12-3 or TRBV12-4; no clear D. V was trimmed by 6 bases and J by 6 bases, leaving 11 bases between them. This CDR3 has 12 residues. CDR3 loop: CASRLGMAEAFF. Here the CDR3 DNA reads TGTGCCAGCAGGCTAGGGATGGCTGAAGCTTTCTTT.

In its sample, this clone was seen a few times. This chain joins TRBV11-3 and TRBJ2-5, with a weak D call TRBD2 (5 bases). The ends were cut back, 1 base at V and 5 bases at J, with 5 bases in the middle. The CDR3 loop spans 12 amino acids. Germline CDR1 reads SGHNT; CDR2 reads YENEEA. In nucleotides, the CDR3 is TGTGCCAGCAGCTTAGTAGCGGAGACCCAGTACTTC. It encodes CASSLVAETQYF.

The gene calls are TRBV19 and TRBJ1-2; D gene unclear. Trimming removed 5 bases at V and 0 bases at J, with 16 bases between. The CDR3 runs 16 residues. The germline V gene encodes CDR1 LNHDA and CDR2 SQIVND (reference sequence). For the CDR3, the DNA is TGTGCCAGTAGTGCCGATCTAGGTTTTGCTAACTATGGCTACACCTTC. Translation: CASSADLGFANYGYTF.

The table lists this clone with a count of one. CDR3 in amino acids: CASSLLGQAYEQYF. In DNA, the CDR3 is TGTGCCAGCAGTTTATTGGGACAAGCCTACGAGCAGTACTTC. This chain connects TRBV28 to TRBJ2-7; maybe TRBD1 (6 bases). The CDR3 contains 14 residues. Trimming took 1 base from V and 2 from J, leaving 9 bases between them. Germline V gene sequence: CDR1 MDHEN, CDR2 SYDVKM.

The chain has TRBV28 and TRBJ2-5; 9 positions match TRBD2. Trimming removed 1 base from V and 5 bases from J; junction bases left unmatched: 8. The CDR3 is made up of 16 amino acids. Germline V gene lookup returns CDR1 MDHEN and CDR2 SYDVKM. In DNA form, the CDR3 reads TGTGCCAGCAGTTTATTTGGCGGGAGGGCTGGGGAGACCCAGTACTTC. Amino acids: CASSLFGGRAGETQYF.

Of note for this clone: The junction differs from germline at one of its ends, possibly a read error. The rearrangement joins TRBV7-7 to TRBJ1-1; 7 bases agree with TRBD1. CDR1 SSHAT and CDR2 FNYEAQ come from the germline V gene (reference sequence). This CDR3 is built from 13 residues. CDR3 protein: CASSYDRDSEAFF. CDR3 in DNA: TGTGCTAGCAGCTACGACCGGGACAGTGAAGCTTTCTTT.

The genes are TRBV7-9 and TRBJ1-2, with D perhaps TRBD1 (6 bases). Germline V lookup: CDR1 SEHNR, CDR2 FQNEAQ (reference sequence). The CDR3 contains 13 residues. The ends were cut back, 8 bases at V and 2 bases at J, with 12 bases in the middle. The CDR3 sequence is CASRGGGNYGYTF. The CDR3 coding sequence is TGTGCCAGCCGGGGAGGGGGGAACTATGGCTACACCTTC. Full variable domain (outside the CDR3, taken from reference TRBV7-9 and TRBJ1-2): DTGVSQNPRHKITKRGQNVTFRCDPISEHNRLYWYRQTLGQGPEFLTYFQNEAQLEKSRLLSDRFSAERPKGSFSTLEIQRTEQGDSAMYLCASRGGGNYGYTFGSGTRLTVV.

This clone was recorded once. The rearrangement links TRBV6-6 to TRBJ2-7; D gene ambiguous. Germline assignment: CDR1 MNHNY and CDR2 SVGAGI (reference sequence). V was pared by 2 bases and J by 4 bases, with 9 bases between. The CDR3 sequence is 13 residues long. The CDR3 DNA follows: TGTGCCAGCAGTTACCCCAAGGGTTACGAGCAGTACTTC. Translating it yields CASSYPKGYEQYF.